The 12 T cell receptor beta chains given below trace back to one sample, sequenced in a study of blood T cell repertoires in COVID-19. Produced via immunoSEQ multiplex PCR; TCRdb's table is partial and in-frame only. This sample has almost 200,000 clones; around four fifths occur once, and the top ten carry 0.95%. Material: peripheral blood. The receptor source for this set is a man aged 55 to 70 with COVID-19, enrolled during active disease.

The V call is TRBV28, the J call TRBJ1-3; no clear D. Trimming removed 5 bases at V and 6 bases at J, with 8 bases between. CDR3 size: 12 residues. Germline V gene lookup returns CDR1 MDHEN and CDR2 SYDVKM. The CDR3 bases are TGTGCCAGCAGTCCCCTTTTAAACACCATATATTTT. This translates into CASSPLLNTIYF.

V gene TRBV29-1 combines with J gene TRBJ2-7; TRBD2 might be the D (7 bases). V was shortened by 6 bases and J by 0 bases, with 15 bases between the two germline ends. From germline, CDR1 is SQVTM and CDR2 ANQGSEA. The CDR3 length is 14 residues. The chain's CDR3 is CSVGGGLSSYEQYF. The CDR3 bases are TGCAGCGTGGGGGGGGGCCTGAGCTCCTACGAGCAGTACTTC.

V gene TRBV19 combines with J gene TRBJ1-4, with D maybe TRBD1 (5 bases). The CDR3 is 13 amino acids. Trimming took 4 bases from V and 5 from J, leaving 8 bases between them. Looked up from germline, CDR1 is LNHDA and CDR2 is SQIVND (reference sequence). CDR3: CASSTRQNEKLFF. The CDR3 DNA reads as TGTGCCAGTAGTACAAGACAGAATGAAAAACTGTTTTTT.

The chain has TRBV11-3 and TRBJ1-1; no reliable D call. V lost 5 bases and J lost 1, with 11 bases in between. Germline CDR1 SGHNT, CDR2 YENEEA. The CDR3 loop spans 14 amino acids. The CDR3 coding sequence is TGTGCCAGCAGCCTCGGCGGGCAGAACACTGAAGCTTTCTTT. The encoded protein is CASSLGGQNTEAFF.

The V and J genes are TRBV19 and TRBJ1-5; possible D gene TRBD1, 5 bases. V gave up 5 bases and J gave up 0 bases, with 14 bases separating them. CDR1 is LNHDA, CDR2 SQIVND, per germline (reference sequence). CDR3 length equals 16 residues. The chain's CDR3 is CASSEFTGYSNQPQHF. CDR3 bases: TGTGCCAGTAGTGAATTTACAGGTTATAGCAATCAGCCCCAGCATTTT.

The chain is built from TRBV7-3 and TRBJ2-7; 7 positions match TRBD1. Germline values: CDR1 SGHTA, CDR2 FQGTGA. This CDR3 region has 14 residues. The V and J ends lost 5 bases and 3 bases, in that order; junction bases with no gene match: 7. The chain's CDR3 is CASSKTGLDYEQYF. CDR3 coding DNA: TGTGCCAGCAGCAAGACAGGGCTAGACTACGAGCAGTACTTC.

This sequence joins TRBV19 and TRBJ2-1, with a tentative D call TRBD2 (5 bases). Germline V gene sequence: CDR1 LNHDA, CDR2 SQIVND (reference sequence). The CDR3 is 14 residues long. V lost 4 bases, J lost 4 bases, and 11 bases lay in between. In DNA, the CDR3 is TGTGCCAGTAGTACCAGGACTGTTTACAATGAGCAGTTCTTC. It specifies CASSTRTVYNEQFF.

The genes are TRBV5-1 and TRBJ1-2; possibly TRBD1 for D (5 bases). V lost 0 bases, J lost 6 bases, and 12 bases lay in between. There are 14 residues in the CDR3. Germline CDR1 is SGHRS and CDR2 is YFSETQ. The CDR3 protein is CASSLAGEGNGYTF. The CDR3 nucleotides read TGCGCCAGCAGCTTGGCGGGAGAGGGGAATGGCTACACCTTC.

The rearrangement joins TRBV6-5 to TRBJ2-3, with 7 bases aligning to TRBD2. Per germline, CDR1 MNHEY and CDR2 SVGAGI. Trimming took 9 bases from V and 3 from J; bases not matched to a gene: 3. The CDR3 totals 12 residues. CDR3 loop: CASRGGTDTQYF. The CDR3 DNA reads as TGTGCCAGTAGGGGAGGGACAGATACGCAGTATTTT.

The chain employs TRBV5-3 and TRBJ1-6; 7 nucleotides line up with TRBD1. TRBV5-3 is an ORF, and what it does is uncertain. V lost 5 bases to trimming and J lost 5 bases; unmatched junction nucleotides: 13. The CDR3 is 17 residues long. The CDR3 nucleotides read TGTGCCAGAAGAAAGTTTCAGGACAGGCTTAATAATTCACCCCTCCACTTT. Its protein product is CARRKFQDRLNNSPLHF.

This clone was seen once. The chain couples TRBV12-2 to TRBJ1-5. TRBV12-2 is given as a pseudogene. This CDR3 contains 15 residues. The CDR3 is CASRLGTFSNQPQHF. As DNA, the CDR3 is TGTGCAAGTCGCTTAGGGACTTTTAGCAATCAGCCCCAGCATTTT.

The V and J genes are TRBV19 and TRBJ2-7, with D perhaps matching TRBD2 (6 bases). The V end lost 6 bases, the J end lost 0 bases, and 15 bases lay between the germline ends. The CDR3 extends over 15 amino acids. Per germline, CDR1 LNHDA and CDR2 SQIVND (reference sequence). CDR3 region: CASSQVADTSYEQYF. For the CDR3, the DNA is TGTGCCAGTAGCCAGGTAGCGGACACCTCCTACGAGCAGTACTTC.